Below, one T cell receptor (beta chain) is given with its context. Its antigen is unknown. Per-nucleotide qualities are absent, and no much larger clonotype sits a single base away. The sample originates from a study of T cell repertoires in cytomegalovirus infection (dated by TCRdb to the late 2010s). With respect to the entire study: The HLA type of each donor mattered for the analysis, because public TCR beta signatures pointed to carriage of CMV infection along with the matching HLA type. On the study overall, not on this receptor specifically: In both this cohort and an independent cohort of several hundred donors, the cumulative frequency of public TCR beta family members distinguished carriers of CMV infection plus the relevant HLA type. The ex vivo response was dominated by HLA-C-restricted CMV-specific TCR beta clonotypes, and the single most frequent clonotype in two of eight donors was supplied by these HLA-C-restricted clonotypes.

Sequencer: Illumina HiSeq 1500. TCRdb passed the public sequencing reads through fastp at Q25 and MiXCR, retaining productive beta sequences. Entries are consolidated by CDR3 protein sequence, retaining the most common genes and DNA. This sample is represented by roughly 760,000 distinct CDR3 sequences; roughly 35% of them were singletons. In total, the top ten clones hold 2.5% to 3.5% of the sample. Taken from cysteine to phenylalanine, the CDR3 has 14 residues. Kept here is only the CDR3 DNA, which spans 42 bases and is read in frame from base 1. CDR1 and CDR2 are read off the germline V gene as SGHTA and FQGTGA. V has 3 bases trimmed and J has 4 bases trimmed; junction bases matching no gene number 4.

This TCR came from a human donor in good health (CMV status not recorded). Some clones in this sample may be carry-over from other donors' samples. Recombination connected TRBV7-3 to TRBJ1-1, with 8 junctional bases fitting TRBD1. Sequencing was done on a sample of PBMCs. The DNA sequence is TGTGCCAGCAGCTTCGACAGGGGCGCCACTGAAGCTTTCTTT. Its product reads: CASSFDRGATEAFF.